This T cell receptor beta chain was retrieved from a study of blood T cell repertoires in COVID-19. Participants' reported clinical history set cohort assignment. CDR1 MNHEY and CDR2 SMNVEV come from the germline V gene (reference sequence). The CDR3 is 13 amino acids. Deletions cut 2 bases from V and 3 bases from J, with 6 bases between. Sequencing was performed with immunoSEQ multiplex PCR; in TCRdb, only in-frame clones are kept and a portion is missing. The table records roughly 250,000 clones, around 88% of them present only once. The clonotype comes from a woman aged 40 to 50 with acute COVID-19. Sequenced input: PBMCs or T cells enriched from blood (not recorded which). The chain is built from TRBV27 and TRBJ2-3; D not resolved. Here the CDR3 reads CASSLGGTDTQYF. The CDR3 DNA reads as TGTGCCAGCAGTTTAGGCGGAACAGATACGCAGTATTTT.